The clone carrying this T cell receptor (beta chain) was counted at least ten times. Through a sample-barcoded 5' primer and a J-beta primer mix, a second PCR was run for about 6 to 11 cycles. Using its own MiXCR run on the 5' RACE reads, TCRdb lists one record per CDR3 protein. This table holds 800,000 to 950,000 distinct CDR3 sequences, 29% found once. This entry belongs to a study of blood T cells in healthy people across ages. These data also formed part of another study, on T cells of mothers and their children. That source notes: Reads obtained per mother exceeded 8.5 million TCR beta CDR3 reads, with approximately 3 million obtained per child.

Sequenced material: blood. This receptor was taken from a woman in her forties in good health.

CDR3 in amino acids: CASSRGERGWQFF. In DNA form, the CDR3 reads TGTGCCAGCAGCAGGGGGGAAAGAGGTTGGCAGTTCTTC. V usage is TRBV11-2 and J usage is TRBJ2-1, with D tentatively TRBD1 or TRBD2 (6 bases each). Germline V CDR1 and CDR2: SGHAT, FQNNGV. The CDR3 contains 13 residues. The germline V and J ends were trimmed by 5 bases and 12 bases, with 17 bases remaining between them.